This T cell receptor (beta chain) stems from a study of cytomegalovirus exposure and HLA in healthy donors. This PCR relied on a set of 60 Vbeta primers and 13 Jbeta primers. This table comes from immunoSEQ multiplex PCR, and its TCRdb copy is limited to in-frame clones, with some not included. The sample has around 210,000 clones, around 83% seen once. The germline gives CDR1 MNHEY, CDR2 SMNVEV (reference sequence). The CDR3 has 12 residues. Trimming removed 6 bases from V and 10 bases from J, with 10 bases in between. The sequence derives from a girl aged 2 to 9 in good health and CMV-seronegative. Sequencing was done on a sample of PBMCs. The chain employs TRBV27 and TRBJ1-6; no firm D call. The CDR3: CASRRGGSPLHF. CDR3 DNA sequence: TGTGCCAGCAGACGAGGAGGGTCACCCCTCCACTTT.